The 7 T cell receptor beta chains in this list originate from one sample, sequenced in a study of beta chain features in type 1 diabetes. Study conclusions and caveats: Shorter TCRB CDR3s, moderately but significantly so, marked every one of the four CD4+ subsets in Type 1 diabetes patients.

No antigen is known for these receptors. Sequenced material consisted of expressed TCRB transcripts (all of the isolated RNA was reverse transcribed). Sequencing used immunoSEQ multiplex PCR; TCRdb keeps in-frame clones, though not all of them. The sample gives some 350,000 clones, roughly a tenth of which show up once; roughly 0.6% is in the top ten. The specimen was central memory CD4+ T cells from blood. These receptors were taken from a young man with type 1 diabetes.

With regard to this clone: The identical CDR3 is also encoded by other nucleotide sequences in the sample. This chain uses TRBV18 with TRBJ2-7; 11 bases line up with TRBD2. This CDR3 is 16 amino acids long. Germline CDR1 and CDR2: KGHSH and LQKENI. V shed 0 bases and J 1 base; nucleotides not matched to a gene: 2. CDR3 sequence: CASSPPGTSGSYEQYF. CDR3 coding DNA: TGTGCCAGCTCACCACCCGGGACTAGCGGATCCTACGAGCAGTACTTC.

This clone has ten or more counts. J is TRBJ2-1 and V is TRBV10-3; no clear D. The CDR3 is made up of 14 amino acids. Germline-derived CDR1 and CDR2 are ENHRY and SYGVKD. Trimming took off 0 bases at V and 6 bases at J, with 9 bases between the two ends. In DNA form, the CDR3 reads TGTGCCATCAGTGAGTCGACACCAGGCAATGAGCAGTTCTTC. It is translated as CAISESTPGNEQFF.

This clone was seen a few times. The genes are TRBV7-8 and TRBJ1-2, with no clear D. Trimming removed 9 bases from V and 0 bases from J, with 8 bases in between. Germline V lookup: CDR1 SGHVS, CDR2 FQNEAQ. The CDR3 runs to 12 residues. CDR3 in DNA: TGTGCCAGTTCCTCCCCTAACTATGGCTACACCTTC. It is translated as CASSSPNYGYTF.

The chain links TRBV18 to TRBJ2-1, with D uncertain. The CDR3 has 15 amino acids. V lost 2 bases and J 3 bases, leaving 11 bases between the germline ends. In germline, CDR1 is KGHSH, CDR2 LQKENI. The CDR3 DNA reads TGTGCCAGCTCACCATCTGAGGACCTCTACAATGAGCAGTTCTTC. Translation gives CASSPSEDLYNEQFF.

This chain links TRBV5-4 with TRBJ1-6, with TRBD1 matching 7 bases. The germline CDR1 and CDR2 sequences are SGHNT and YYREEE (reference sequence). This CDR3 is built from 14 residues. Losses at the gene ends were 0 bases for V and 7 bases for J; bases not matched to a gene: 1. CDR3 DNA sequence: TGTGCCAGCAGCTTGGGACAGGGCAATTCACCCCTCCACTTT. Translated, it gives CASSLGQGNSPLHF.

The chain has TRBV6-6 and TRBJ1-5, with D hard to call. Per the germline V gene, CDR1 is MNHNY and CDR2 is SVGAGI (reference sequence). The CDR3 has 13 amino acids. The V gene lost 8 bases and the J gene lost 0 bases, with 8 bases spanning the gap. The CDR3 nucleotides read TGTGCCAGCGACCAGAATAGCAATCAGCCCCAGCATTTT. This codes for CASDQNSNQPQHF.

The rearrangement links TRBV14 to TRBJ1-1; TRBD1 agrees at 9 bases. The CDR3 is 15 residues long. Trimming took 5 bases from V and 1 from J; bases not matched to a gene: 5. CDR1 is SGHDN and CDR2 is FVKESK in the germline V gene. This CDR3 is CASSSGTGRNTEAFF. As DNA, the CDR3 is TGTGCCAGCAGCTCTGGGACAGGGAGGAACACTGAAGCTTTCTTT.